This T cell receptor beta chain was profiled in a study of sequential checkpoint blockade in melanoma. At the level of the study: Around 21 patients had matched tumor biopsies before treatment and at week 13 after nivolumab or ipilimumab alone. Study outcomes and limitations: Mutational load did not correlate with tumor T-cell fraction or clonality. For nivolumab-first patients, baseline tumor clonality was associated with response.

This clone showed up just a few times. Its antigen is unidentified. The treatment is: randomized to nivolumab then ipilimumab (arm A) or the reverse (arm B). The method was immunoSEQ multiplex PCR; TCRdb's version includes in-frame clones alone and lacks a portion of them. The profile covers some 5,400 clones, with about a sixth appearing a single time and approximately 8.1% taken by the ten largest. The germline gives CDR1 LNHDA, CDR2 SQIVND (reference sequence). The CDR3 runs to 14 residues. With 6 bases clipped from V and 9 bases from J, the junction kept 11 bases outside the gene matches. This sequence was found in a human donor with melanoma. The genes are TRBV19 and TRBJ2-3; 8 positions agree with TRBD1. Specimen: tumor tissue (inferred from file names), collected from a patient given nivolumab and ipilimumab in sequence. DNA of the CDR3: TGTGCCAGTAGCAACCAGGACAGGGTTGGGACGCAGTATTTT. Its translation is CASSNQDRVGTQYF.